The sequence of this T cell receptor (beta chain) was determined in a study of blood T cell repertoires in COVID-19. The wider study: Acute and convalescent COVID-19 specimens originated in the United States, Italy and Spain. Sources were T cells, B-cell-depleted T cells, or PBMCs; the material itself was cDNA or gDNA.

The CDR3 length is 13 residues. Germline CDR1 is SEHNR and CDR2 is FQNEAQ (reference sequence). Between the trimmed V and J ends, which lost 5 bases and 4 bases, there was a span of 11 bases. Data came from immunoSEQ multiplex PCR; TCRdb stores just in-frame clones and leaves some out. The sample lists under 250,000 clones, roughly 83% seen once, with 5.5% to 6.5% in the top ten. This clone was observed once. The specimen was peripheral blood. This TCR was sampled from a woman of 80 years or more with COVID-19, enrolled during active disease. The chain has TRBV7-9 and TRBJ1-2, with a weak D call TRBD1 (5 bases). The CDR3: CASSRDGVYGYTF. CDR3 DNA sequence: TGTGCCAGCAGCAGGGACGGAGTCTATGGCTACACCTTC. Using reference TRBV7-9 and TRBJ1-2 for the parts outside the CDR3, the full variable domain is DTGVSQNPRHKITKRGQNVTFRCDPISEHNRLYWYRQTLGQGPEFLTYFQNEAQLEKSRLLSDRFSAERPKGSFSTLEIQRTEQGDSAMYLCASSRDGVYGYTFGSGTRLTVV.